One sample yielded the 27 T cell receptor beta chains listed below, sequenced in a study of T cell responses to AZD1222 COVID-19 vaccine. Clones were read by immunoSEQ multiplex PCR, and TCRdb kept only the in-frame ones, dropping some. There are approximately 93,000 clones in the sample; about 89% occur only once, and about 5.5% lies in the top ten. The sample here was peripheral blood, taken 28 days after the second AZD1222 dose. These TCRs come from an adult who received the AZD1222 COVID-19 vaccine.

This chain joins TRBV19 and TRBJ1-3; D unresolved. Germline CDR1 is LNHDA and CDR2 is SQIVND (reference sequence). The CDR3 sequence is 13 residues long. Trimming shortened V by 4 bases and J by 1 base, and 5 bases separated the two germline ends. CDR3 sequence: CASSTDSGNTIYF. In nucleotides, the CDR3 is TGTGCCAGTAGTACAGATTCTGGAAACACCATATATTTT. The whole variable domain, remainder taken from reference TRBV19 and TRBJ1-3, is DGGITQSPKYLFRKEGQNVTLSCEQNLNHDAMYWYRQDPGQGLRLIYYSQIVNDFQKGDIAEGYSVSREKKESFPLTVTSAQKNPTAFYLCASSTDSGNTIYFGEGSWLTVV.

This chain joins TRBV7-3 and TRBJ2-5, with 11 nucleotides matching TRBD2. Germline lookup yields CDR1 SGHTA and CDR2 FQGTGA. The CDR3 sequence is 16 residues long. With V trimmed by 5 bases and J by 2 bases, 7 bases remained unmatched. This CDR3 reads CASSPVLAGGQETQYF. DNA of the CDR3: TGTGCCAGCAGCCCCGTGCTAGCGGGGGGTCAAGAGACCCAGTACTTC.

The chain combines TRBV28 with TRBJ2-7; TRBD1 matches at 7 bases. Germline V gives CDR1 MDHEN, CDR2 SYDVKM. V trimming: 5 bases; J trimming: 6 bases; junction bases outside the gene matches: 10. This CDR3 comprises 14 residues. CDR3 residues: CASSLRQGRGEQYF. CDR3 DNA sequence: TGTGCCAGCAGTCTCCGACAGGGACGGGGCGAGCAGTACTTC.

V and J are TRBV6-5 and TRBJ1-6, with D uncertain. Deletions cut 6 bases from V and 4 bases from J, with 13 bases between. Germline V gene sequence: CDR1 MNHEY, CDR2 SVGAGI. CDR3 size: 15 residues. This chain's CDR3 is CASRRMREYNSPLHF. Written as DNA, the CDR3 is TGTGCCAGCAGGAGAATGAGGGAGTATAATTCACCCCTCCACTTT.

The chain employs TRBV27 and TRBJ2-5; D not resolved. The V gene lost 6 bases and the J gene lost 6 bases, with 11 bases spanning the gap. CDR1 MNHEY and CDR2 SMNVEV come from the germline V gene (reference sequence). The CDR3 runs 12 residues. CDR3 DNA: TGTGCCAGCAGCCGTCCCTCTCAGACCCAGTACTTC. It translates to CASSRPSQTQYF.

The J gene is TRBJ2-1, the V gene TRBV7-9; 7 nucleotides agree with TRBD1. Trimming took 7 bases from V and 1 from J; bases not matched to a gene: 7. Germline CDR1 reads SEHNR; CDR2 reads FQNEAQ (reference sequence). The CDR3 loop spans 15 amino acids. The DNA of the CDR3 is TGTGCCAGCATCGCAAGGGGGCGGTCCTACAATGAGCAGTTCTTC. Translated, it gives CASIARGRSYNEQFF.

CDR3 DNA: TGTGCCAGCAGCCCCGACAGACACACTGAAGCTTTCTTT. Translation gives CASSPDRHTEAFF. This chain links TRBV3-1 (or the pseudogene TRBV3-2) with TRBJ1-1; D perhaps matches TRBD1 (5 bases). The CDR3 has 13 residues. CDR1 is LGHDT, CDR2 YNNKEL, per germline (reference sequence). V gave up 4 bases and J gave up 3 bases, with 9 bases separating them.

The chain recombines TRBV9 with TRBJ2-1; weak D call: TRBD1 (6 bases). In germline, CDR1 is SGDLS, CDR2 YYNGEE. V dropped 2 bases and J dropped 4 bases, with 10 bases sitting between them. The CDR3 has 14 amino acids. The CDR3 reads CASSVSRGYNEQFF. The CDR3, as DNA: TGTGCCAGCAGCGTTTCGAGGGGGTACAATGAGCAGTTCTTC.

The chain has TRBV6-6 and TRBJ1-2, with TRBD1 matching 9 bases. The CDR3 spans 14 residues. Trimming cost V 6 bases and J 13 bases; bases outside gene matches: 15. Germline-derived CDR1 and CDR2 are MNHNY and SVGAGI (reference sequence). The CDR3 protein is CASRNGPGTGKGTF. Written as DNA, the CDR3 is TGTGCCAGCAGAAACGGACCCGGGACAGGGAAGGGCACCTTC.

The chain has TRBV5-1 and TRBJ1-1, with D unclear. The germline V gene has CDR1 SGHRS and CDR2 YFSETQ. Trimming pared 2 bases from V and 1 base from J, leaving 12 bases between. The CDR3 spans 15 residues. CDR3 sequence: CASSFGPITNTEAFF. CDR3 in DNA: TGCGCCAGCAGCTTCGGACCGATCACGAACACTGAAGCTTTCTTT.

The V and J genes are TRBV5-1 and TRBJ1-5, with D perhaps matching TRBD1 (6 bases). V dropped 4 bases and J dropped 6 bases, with 17 bases sitting between them. Germline CDR1 is SGHRS and CDR2 is YFSETQ. The CDR3 consists of 15 residues. This CDR3 reads CASSATGNAGQPQHF. CDR3 DNA sequence: TGCGCCAGCAGCGCAACAGGGAATGCTGGTCAGCCCCAGCATTTT.

The chain has TRBV4-1 and TRBJ2-3; D is possibly TRBD1 or TRBD2 (7 bases each). The CDR3 has 17 amino acids. The germline V gene encodes CDR1 MGHRA and CDR2 YSYEKL. V lost 0 bases and J 8 bases, leaving 21 bases between the germline ends. CDR3 in DNA: TGCGCCAGCAGCCAAGACATCGGGGAGGGGGCGTTCGCTACGCAGTATTTT. This sequence encodes CASSQDIGEGAFATQYF.

The rearrangement links TRBV12-3 or TRBV12-4 to TRBJ1-3; no clear D gene. Trimming removed 2 bases at V and 4 bases at J, with 6 bases between. The length of the CDR3 is 13 residues. The CDR3 here is CASSLQAGNTIYF. The CDR3 region has the DNA TGTGCCAGCAGTTTACAAGCCGGAAACACCATATATTTT.

The V call is TRBV28, the J call TRBJ1-4, with 9 bases identical to TRBD1. Germline-derived CDR1 and CDR2 are MDHEN and SYDVKM. The trim removed 1 base at V and 4 bases at J, leaving 4 bases unmatched. The CDR3 is 16 amino acids. The CDR3 loop is CASSLLPGQGNEKLFF. The CDR3 DNA reads TGTGCCAGCAGTTTATTACCGGGACAGGGTAATGAAAAACTGTTTTTT.

The V and J genes are TRBV27 and TRBJ1-2; 7 bases are shared with TRBD1. Germline assignment: CDR1 MNHEY and CDR2 SMNVEV (reference sequence). The CDR3 spans 14 residues. V was clipped by 7 bases and J by 7 bases; unmatched bases: 12. The DNA of the CDR3 is TGTGCCAGCATGCTTTTGTCAGGGGGTAGTGGCTACACCTTC. Translation gives CASMLLSGGSGYTF.

The chain combines TRBV7-9 with TRBJ1-1, with 8 bases matching TRBD1. J gave up 3 bases and V 4 bases, and 10 bases lay outside the gene matches. The CDR3 runs to 16 residues. Germline loops: CDR1 SEHNR, CDR2 FQNEAQ (reference sequence). DNA of the CDR3: TGTGCCAGCAGCTCGCCCCTACAGGGGGTCGACACTGAAGCTTTCTTT. The encoded protein is CASSSPLQGVDTEAFF.

The chain uses TRBV7-3 and TRBJ1-3; tentatively, D is TRBD1 (5 bases). Germline V gives CDR1 SGHTA, CDR2 FQGTGA. The V gene lost 5 bases and the J gene lost 4 bases, with 9 bases spanning the gap. The CDR3 runs to 13 residues. The DNA for the CDR3 is TGTGCCAGCAGCCCAGGGCCAGGAAACACCATATATTTT. Its translation: CASSPGPGNTIYF. The whole variable domain, remainder taken from reference TRBV7-3 and TRBJ1-3, is GAGVSQTPSNKVTEKGKYVELRCDPISGHTALYWYRQSLGQGPEFLIYFQGTGAADDSGLPNDRFFAVRPEGSVSTLKIQRTERGDSAVYLCASSPGPGNTIYFGEGSWLTVV.

V is TRBV29-1 and J is TRBJ1-6, with D unresolved. V lost 4 bases and J 7 bases, leaving 11 bases between the germline ends. This CDR3 spans 13 amino acids. CDR1 is SQVTM and CDR2 is ANQGSEA in the germline V gene. DNA of the CDR3: TGCAGCGTTGGGGTGGCAGAGAATTCACCCCTCCACTTT. Amino acids: CSVGVAENSPLHF.

In its sample, this clone was seen once. The chain has TRBV7-8 and TRBJ1-1; TRBD1 aligns across 7 bases. From germline, CDR1 is SGHVS and CDR2 FQNEAQ. V shed 5 bases, J shed 1 base, and the junction held 7 bases outside the gene matches. CDR3 size: 15 residues. The CDR3 loop reads CASSPRGSPNTEAFF. The CDR3 DNA is TGTGCCAGCAGCCCCAGGGGGTCACCGAACACTGAAGCTTTCTTT.

V gene TRBV5-6 combines with J gene TRBJ2-4, with D tentatively TRBD2 (6 bases). With 2 bases removed from V and 15 bases from J, the gap between germline ends came to 18 bases. Per the germline V gene, CDR1 is SGHDT and CDR2 is YYEEEE. The CDR3 length is 13 residues. The CDR3 spells CASSLAGKGRPYF. CDR3 coding DNA: TGTGCCAGCAGCTTAGCGGGTAAGGGTAGACCGTACTTC.

V gene TRBV27 combines with J gene TRBJ1-2; D is unclear. V lost 5 bases to trimming and J lost 2 bases, with 9 bases between them. CDR1 and CDR2 from the germline V gene are MNHEY and SMNVEV (reference sequence). There are 13 residues in the CDR3. In nucleotides, the CDR3 is TGTGCCAGCAGTCTAACACGGAACTATGGCTACACCTTC. Protein sequence: CASSLTRNYGYTF.

The chain joins TRBV30 to TRBJ1-2, with D unresolved. CDR1 and CDR2 (germline): GTSNPN, SVGIG (reference sequence). The V end lost 5 bases, the J end lost 5 bases, and 12 bases lay between the germline ends. CDR3 length: 12 residues. The DNA of the CDR3 is TGTGCCTGGTCAGAGAGGGTGTATGGCTACACCTTC. It specifies CAWSERVYGYTF.

This rearrangement joins TRBV18 to TRBJ2-1, with 13 positions matching TRBD2. CDR1 is KGHSH and CDR2 is LQKENI in the germline V gene. CDR3 size: 17 residues. Trimming removed 6 bases from V and 3 bases from J; junction bases left unmatched: 8. CDR3: CASSPPLAGGVYNEQFF. DNA of the CDR3: TGTGCCAGCTCGCCCCCACTAGCGGGGGGGGTCTACAATGAGCAGTTCTTC.

The rearrangement uses TRBV7-3 and TRBJ2-5, with TRBD2 matching 7 bases. CDR1 and CDR2 from the germline V gene are SGHTA and FQGTGA. Losses at the gene ends were 5 bases for V and 7 bases for J; bases not matched to a gene: 10. CDR3 size: 14 residues. CDR3: CASSPSGDHGTQYF. Written as DNA, the CDR3 is TGTGCCAGCAGCCCCAGCGGGGATCATGGGACCCAGTACTTC.

This rearrangement joins TRBV19 to TRBJ2-7, with a possible D match to TRBD1 (6 bases). The CDR3 is 13 residues long. Germline CDR1 reads LNHDA; CDR2 reads SQIVND (reference sequence). V was trimmed by 10 bases and J by 2 bases, leaving 15 bases between them. The CDR3 sequence: CATRWGPAYEQYF. The DNA for the CDR3 is TGTGCCACCCGATGGGGGCCGGCCTACGAGCAGTACTTC.

The chain recombines TRBV3-1 (or the pseudogene TRBV3-2) with TRBJ2-4, with D perhaps being TRBD1 or TRBD2 (5 bases each). CDR1 is LGHDT and CDR2 is YNNKEL in the germline V gene (reference sequence). The CDR3 covers 13 residues. Deletions cut 5 bases from V and 7 bases from J, with 12 bases between. The CDR3 is CASSSRGANIQYF. CDR3 bases: TGTGCCAGCAGCTCTCGAGGGGCGAACATTCAGTACTTC.

The chain joins TRBV5-4 to TRBJ2-5, with no clear D. V lost 5 bases, J lost 5 bases, and 16 bases lay in between. The CDR3 consists of 14 residues. Looked up from germline, CDR1 is SGHNT and CDR2 is YYREEE (reference sequence). The CDR3 nucleotides read TGTGCCAGCAGGCCGGCCACTTCCGTGGAGACCCAGTACTTC. It codes for CASRPATSVETQYF. Full variable domain (remainder filled in from reference TRBV5-4 and TRBJ2-5): ETGVTQSPTHLIKTRGQQVTLRCSSQSGHNTVSWYQQALGQGPQFIFQYYREEENGRGNFPPRFSGLQFPNYSSELNVNALELDDSALYLCASRPATSVETQYFGPGTRLLVL.